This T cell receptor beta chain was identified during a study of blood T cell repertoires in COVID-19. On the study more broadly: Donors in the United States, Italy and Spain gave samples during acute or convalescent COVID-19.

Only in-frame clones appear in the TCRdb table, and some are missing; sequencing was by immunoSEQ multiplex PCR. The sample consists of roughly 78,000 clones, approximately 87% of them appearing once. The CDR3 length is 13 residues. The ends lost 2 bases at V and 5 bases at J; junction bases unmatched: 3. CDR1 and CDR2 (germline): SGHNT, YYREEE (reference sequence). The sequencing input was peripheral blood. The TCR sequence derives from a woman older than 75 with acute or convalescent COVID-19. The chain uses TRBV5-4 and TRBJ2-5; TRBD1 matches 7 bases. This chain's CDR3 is CASSFDREETQYF. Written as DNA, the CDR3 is TGTGCCAGCAGCTTTGACAGGGAGGAGACCCAGTACTTC. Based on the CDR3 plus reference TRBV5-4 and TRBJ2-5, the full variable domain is ETGVTQSPTHLIKTRGQQVTLRCSSQSGHNTVSWYQQALGQGPQFIFQYYREEENGRGNFPPRFSGLQFPNYSSELNVNALELDDSALYLCASSFDREETQYFGPGTRLLVL.